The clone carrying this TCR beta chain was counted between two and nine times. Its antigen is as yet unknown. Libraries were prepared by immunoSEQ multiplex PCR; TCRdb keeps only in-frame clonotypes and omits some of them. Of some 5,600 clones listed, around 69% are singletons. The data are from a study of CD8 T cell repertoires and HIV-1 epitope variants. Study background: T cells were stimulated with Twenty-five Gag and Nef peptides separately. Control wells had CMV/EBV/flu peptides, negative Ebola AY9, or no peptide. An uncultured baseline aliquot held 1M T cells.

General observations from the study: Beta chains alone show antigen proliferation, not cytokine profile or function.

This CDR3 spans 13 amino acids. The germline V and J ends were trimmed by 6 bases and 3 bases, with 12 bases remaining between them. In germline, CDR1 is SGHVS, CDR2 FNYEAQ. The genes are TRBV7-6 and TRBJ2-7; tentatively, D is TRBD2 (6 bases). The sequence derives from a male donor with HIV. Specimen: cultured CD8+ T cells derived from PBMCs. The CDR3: CASSPGVGYEQYF. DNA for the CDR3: TGTGCCAGCAGTCCGGGGGTGGGCTACGAGCAGTACTTC.